Below are 28 T cell receptor beta chains sequenced from a single sample in a study of blood T cell repertoires in COVID-19. Profiling relied on immunoSEQ multiplex PCR, and the TCRdb table lists in-frame clones only, not all of them. The table includes approximately 140,000 clones, approximately 80% detected once. The sequencing sample was made of peripheral blood. The receptors shown here come from a human donor in a cohort sampled during active COVID-19.

The genes are TRBV3-1 (or the pseudogene TRBV3-2) and TRBJ1-1; 12 nucleotides line up with TRBD1. The CDR3 consists of 13 residues. Per the germline V gene, CDR1 is LGHDT and CDR2 is YNNKEL (reference sequence). The V segment lost 4 bases and the J segment 13 bases; nucleotides outside the gene matches: 7. The DNA of the CDR3 is TGTGCCAGCAGCCGGCCGGGACAGGGGGCCGTTTTCTTT. Residues: CASSRPGQGAVFF.

This clone was detected only once. The V gene is TRBV30, the J gene TRBJ2-5; no clear D gene. CDR3 length equals 14 residues. In germline, CDR1 is GTSNPN, CDR2 SVGIG (reference sequence). Trimming took off 1 base at V and 2 bases at J, with 11 bases between the two ends. The CDR3 nucleotides are TGTGCCTGGAGTGGGGCGACGGTTCAAGAGACCCAGTACTTC. Its translation is CAWSGATVQETQYF.

This clone was recorded a few times. V usage is TRBV5-4 and J usage is TRBJ1-6; no definite D call. Germline CDR1 reads SGHNT; CDR2 reads YYREEE (reference sequence). The CDR3 is 14 residues long. CDR3 in DNA: TGTGGTAGTGCGGGAGTTCAGGATAATTCACCCCTCCACTTT. This encodes CGSAGVQDNSPLHF.

The chain has TRBV30 and TRBJ1-3; no clear D gene. The V gene's germline CDR1 is GTSNPN and CDR2 SVGIG (reference sequence). Trimming removed 0 bases from V and 0 bases from J, with 6 bases in between. This CDR3 region has 14 residues. CDR3 nucleotide sequence: TGTGCCTGGAGTGTAGGGAGCTCTGGAAACACCATATATTTT. It is translated as CAWSVGSSGNTIYF.

This clone has only a few counts. The CDR3 sequence: CAWSVSSGKTEAFF. CDR3 DNA sequence: TGTGCCTGGAGTGTATCTTCGGGAAAGACTGAAGCTTTCTTT. The V gene is TRBV30, the J gene TRBJ1-1; D uncertain. Germline CDR1 reads GTSNPN; CDR2 reads SVGIG (reference sequence). CDR3 length: 14 residues. Trimming took off 0 bases at V and 5 bases at J, with 13 bases between the two ends.

The chain employs TRBV15 and TRBJ1-1; D may be TRBD1 (6 bases). The V end lost 0 bases, the J end lost 0 bases, and 8 bases lay between the germline ends. The germline gives CDR1 LNHNV, CDR2 YYDKDF (reference sequence). The length of the CDR3 is 15 residues. The CDR3 nucleotides are TGTGCCACCAGCAGAGAAAAGGGGGTGAACACTGAAGCTTTCTTT. It encodes CATSREKGVNTEAFF. Supplemented by reference TRBV15 and TRBJ1-1, the full variable domain reads DAMVIQNPRYQVTQFGKPVTLSCSQTLNHNVMYWYQQKSSQAPKLLFHYYDKDFNNEADTPDNFQSRRPNTSFCFLDIRSPGLGDTAMYLCATSREKGVNTEAFFGQGTRLTVV.

The rearrangement links TRBV14 to TRBJ1-2; 9 nucleotides line up with TRBD1. The germline CDR1 and CDR2 sequences are SGHDN and FVKESK. Trimming at V came to 2 bases and at J to 4 bases, leaving 5 bases not matched to a gene. This CDR3 region has 15 residues. The CDR3 protein is CASSQRTGEIYGYTF. The CDR3 DNA follows: TGTGCCAGCAGCCAAAGGACAGGGGAGATCTATGGCTACACCTTC.

The chain employs TRBV30 and TRBJ1-3, with D maybe TRBD1 (5 bases). The germline V and J ends were trimmed by 1 base and 3 bases, with 10 bases remaining between them. CDR3 size: 14 residues. Looked up from germline, CDR1 is GTSNPN and CDR2 is SVGIG (reference sequence). The CDR3 DNA is TGTGCCTGGAGTGAAGGGGTTGTTGGAAACACCATATATTTT. Residues: CAWSEGVVGNTIYF. The variable domain in full, with the rest retrieved from reference TRBV30 and TRBJ1-3, is SQTIHQWPATLVQPVGSPLSLECTVEGTSNPNLYWYRQAAGRGLQLLFYSVGIGQISSEVPQNLSASRPQDRQFILSSKKLLLSDSGFYLCAWSEGVVGNTIYFGEGSWLTVV.

V gene TRBV28 combines with J gene TRBJ2-2, with D possibly TRBD1 on 6 matching bases. This CDR3 is built from 13 residues. Trimming removed 8 bases at V and 8 bases at J, with 15 bases between. Per germline, CDR1 MDHEN and CDR2 SYDVKM. As DNA, the CDR3 is TGTGCCAGCCTTAGCAGGGGAGCGGGGGAGCTGTTTTTT. The encoded protein is CASLSRGAGELFF.

V is TRBV6-2 or TRBV6-3 and J is TRBJ1-1; 7 nucleotides align to TRBD1. The V gene end was trimmed by 4 bases and the J gene end by 4 bases; junction bases not matched to a gene: 9. The CDR3 loop spans 15 amino acids. Germline V CDR1 and CDR2: MNHEY, SVGEGT. The CDR3 spells CASSSRQGGSTEAFF. The CDR3 nucleotides are TGTGCCAGCAGTTCGCGACAGGGAGGCAGCACTGAAGCTTTCTTT.

The chain is built from TRBV5-6 and TRBJ2-7; D remains unclear. The CDR3 is made up of 13 amino acids. Trimming removed 0 bases at V and 2 bases at J, with 6 bases between. The V gene's germline CDR1 is SGHDT and CDR2 YYEEEE. The CDR3: CASSLVAAYEQYF. The CDR3 coding sequence is TGTGCCAGCAGCTTGGTGGCGGCCTACGAGCAGTACTTC. Full variable domain (remainder filled in from reference TRBV5-6 and TRBJ2-7): DAGVTQSPTHLIKTRGQQVTLRCSPKSGHDTVSWYQQALGQGPQFIFQYYEEEERQRGNFPDRFSGHQFPNYSSELNVNALLLGDSALYLCASSLVAAYEQYFGPGTRLTVT.

This chain uses TRBV6-1 with TRBJ1-3, with no clear D. Germline V gene lookup returns CDR1 MNHNS and CDR2 SASEGT. The V and J ends lost 0 bases and 0 bases respectively, with 9 bases between them. The CDR3 sequence is 16 residues long. This chain's CDR3 is CASSEAARSSGNTIYF. The CDR3 DNA is TGTGCCAGCAGTGAAGCAGCCCGGAGCTCTGGAAACACCATATATTTT.

The V gene is TRBV4-3, the J gene TRBJ2-1; 8 bases line up with TRBD2. The CDR3 has 15 amino acids. The V and J ends lost 1 base and 3 bases, in that order; junction bases with no gene match: 2. The germline V gene has CDR1 LGHNA and CDR2 YSLEER. The CDR3 region has the DNA TGCGCCAGCAGCCAAGGTACTAGCGGCTACAATGAGCAGTTCTTC. It codes for CASSQGTSGYNEQFF.

The chain has TRBV6-2 or TRBV6-3 and TRBJ2-5; TRBD1 matches at 7 bases. Trimming at V came to 2 bases and at J to 7 bases, leaving 13 bases not matched to a gene. This CDR3 is built from 16 residues. Germline values: CDR1 MNHEY, CDR2 SVGEGT. The CDR3: CASSYKTGYEDWTQYF. In nucleotides, the CDR3 is TGTGCCAGCAGTTACAAGACAGGGTACGAGGACTGGACCCAGTACTTC.

This clone has just a few counts. This chain joins TRBV28 and TRBJ1-2, with 10 bases matching TRBD1. This CDR3 has 14 amino acids. With V trimmed by 3 bases and J by 5 bases, 3 bases remained unmatched. Germline V lookup: CDR1 MDHEN, CDR2 SYDVKM. The CDR3 spells CASSFWDRGYGYTF. DNA for the CDR3: TGTGCCAGCAGTTTCTGGGACAGGGGATATGGCTACACCTTC.

This clone was picked up one time. The V and J genes are TRBV2 and TRBJ2-1, with TRBD1 identical over 10 bases. Germline lookup yields CDR1 SNHLY and CDR2 FYNNEI. This CDR3 is 15 amino acids long. V shed 7 bases and J 6 bases; nucleotides not matched to a gene: 9. The CDR3: CASKEGDRGSNEQFF. As DNA, the CDR3 is TGTGCCAGCAAAGAGGGGGACAGGGGCTCCAATGAGCAGTTCTTC.

This clone has a single count. The chain couples TRBV5-1 to TRBJ2-5, with 8 bases identical to TRBD1. This CDR3 is built from 16 residues. V shed 2 bases and J 5 bases; nucleotides not matched to a gene: 11. Germline CDR1 is SGHRS and CDR2 is YFSETQ. CDR3 sequence: CASSLGLDRDLETQYF. The CDR3 DNA follows: TGCGCCAGCAGCTTAGGCCTGGACAGGGACTTGGAGACCCAGTACTTC.

V usage is TRBV5-1 and J usage is TRBJ2-7; tentative D call: TRBD2 (6 bases). This CDR3 is built from 15 residues. V dropped 0 bases and J dropped 2 bases, with 12 bases sitting between them. The germline V gene encodes CDR1 SGHRS and CDR2 YFSETQ. The CDR3 loop reads CASSLAMAGTYEQYF. The CDR3 nucleotides read TGCGCCAGCAGCTTGGCCATGGCGGGGACCTACGAGCAGTACTTC.

V usage is TRBV6-2 or TRBV6-3 and J usage is TRBJ2-5, with a possible D match to TRBD1 (6 bases). The CDR3 spans 16 residues. V lost 6 bases to trimming and J lost 5 bases, with 22 bases between them. Germline lookup yields CDR1 MNHEY and CDR2 SVGEGT. The CDR3 DNA sequence: TGTGCCAGCAGCCGTCCTCTCGAGGGGGTGAAGGAGACCCAGTACTTC. This translates into CASSRPLEGVKETQYF.

The chain is built from TRBV9 and TRBJ1-2; D is possibly TRBD1 (6 bases). CDR3 length: 16 residues. CDR1 and CDR2 (germline): SGDLS, YYNGEE. Trimming cost V 4 bases and J 10 bases, with 26 bases left between them. The CDR3 coding sequence is TGTGCCAGCAGCACGTCCAATCCGCGGGGGGGCCTGGCCTACACCTTC. Translation: CASSTSNPRGGLAYTF.

The chain links TRBV7-2 to TRBJ1-6; D unclear. Deletions cut 1 base from V and 10 bases from J, with 11 bases between. The CDR3 spans 14 residues. The V gene's germline CDR1 is SGHTA and CDR2 FQGNSA. The CDR3 coding sequence is TGTGCCAGCAGCTTAGGGAGGGAAAGGTCACCCCTCCACTTT. Translating it yields CASSLGRERSPLHF.

This chain connects TRBV11-3 to TRBJ2-1, with 16 bases fitting TRBD2. The CDR3 sequence is 18 residues long. After removal of 4 bases from V and 4 bases from J, the junction contained 7 bases not matched to a gene. Germline assignment: CDR1 SGHNT and CDR2 YENEEA. The CDR3 sequence: CASSSGLAGGRHYNEQFF. CDR3 bases: TGTGCCAGCAGCTCGGGACTAGCGGGGGGGCGACATTACAATGAGCAGTTCTTC.

The chain uses TRBV4-1 and TRBJ1-5; no clear D gene. The germline V gene has CDR1 MGHRA and CDR2 YSYEKL. CDR3 length: 13 residues. V gave up 0 bases and J gave up 7 bases, with 7 bases separating them. The CDR3 loop is CASSQEVRQPQHF. The CDR3 nucleotides read TGCGCCAGCAGCCAAGAGGTGCGGCAGCCCCAGCATTTT.

The genes are TRBV9 and TRBJ1-5; D unclear. V was shortened by 0 bases and J by 9 bases, with 10 bases between the two germline ends. This CDR3 is built from 13 residues. Germline V gene lookup returns CDR1 SGDLS and CDR2 YYNGEE. CDR3 in DNA: TGTGCCAGCAGCGTAGAGCTCCGGGGGCCCCAGCATTTT. Its translation: CASSVELRGPQHF.

The chain links TRBV7-8 to TRBJ1-5; 7 bases line up with TRBD1. The ends lost 4 bases at V and 2 bases at J; junction bases unmatched: 17. Germline V lookup: CDR1 SGHVS, CDR2 FQNEAQ. CDR3 size: 19 residues. CDR3 DNA: TGTGCCAGCAGCTCCCCTAGGGAACAGGGGAGTTGGGGCAATCAGCCCCAGCATTTT. This gives the protein CASSSPREQGSWGNQPQHF.

This clone was detected many times. This chain uses TRBV7-2 with TRBJ1-1; 7 bases map to TRBD1. Germline loops: CDR1 SGHTA, CDR2 FQGNSA. Trimming removed 5 bases from V and 1 base from J; junction bases left unmatched: 1. The CDR3 spans 13 residues. The CDR3: CASSPGGNTEAFF. In DNA form, the CDR3 reads TGTGCCAGCAGCCCAGGGGGGAACACTGAAGCTTTCTTT.

This chain uses TRBV18 with TRBJ1-4; D is ambiguous. This CDR3 region has 15 residues. With 0 bases removed from V and 8 bases from J, the gap between germline ends came to 13 bases. In germline, CDR1 is KGHSH, CDR2 LQKENI. The CDR3 coding sequence is TGTGCCAGCTCACCACCGGAGGTTTTAGGCGAAAAACTGTTTTTT. Its protein is CASSPPEVLGEKLFF.

The chain uses TRBV15 and TRBJ1-5; a weak D match, TRBD1 (6 bases). Trimming stripped 4 bases from V and 0 bases from J, with 16 bases between. CDR1 and CDR2 (germline): LNHNV, YYDKDF (reference sequence). The CDR3 totals 17 residues. CDR3 region: CATSKTGTRNSNQPQHF. CDR3 in DNA: TGTGCCACCAGCAAAACCGGGACACGGAATAGCAATCAGCCCCAGCATTTT.